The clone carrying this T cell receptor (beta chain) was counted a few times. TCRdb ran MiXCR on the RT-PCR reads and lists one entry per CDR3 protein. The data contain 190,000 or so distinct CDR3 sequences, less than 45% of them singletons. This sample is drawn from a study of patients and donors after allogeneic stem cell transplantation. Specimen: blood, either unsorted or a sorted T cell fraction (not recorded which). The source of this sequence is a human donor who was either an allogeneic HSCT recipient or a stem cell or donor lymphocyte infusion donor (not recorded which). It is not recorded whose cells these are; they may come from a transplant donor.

CDR3: CASSSRPGSSYEQYF. DNA for the CDR3: TGCGCCAGCAGCTCCCGACCCGGGAGTTCCTACGAGCAGTACTTC. The chain employs TRBV5-1 and TRBJ2-7; weak D call: TRBD2 (6 bases). The CDR3 has 15 residues. Germline V lookup: CDR1 SGHRS, CDR2 YFSETQ. Between the trimmed V and J ends, which lost 3 bases and 1 base, there was a span of 14 bases.